This TCR beta chain was obtained from a study of vaccination and CD4 T cells after COVID-19. The Oncomine TCR Beta short-read assay sequenced DNA from cultured CD4+ T cells. Via MiXCR, TCRdb re-called the PCR reads, giving one row per CDR3 protein. The sample has about 4,800 distinct CDR3 sequences, under 25% seen once. Treatment reported: roughly 11-day PBMC culture with coronavirus spike peptide pools or control peptides (ViraFEST assay). Once peptide pools had expanded antigen-specific T cells, ViraFEST sequenced TCRs. This clonotype was found a few times. Its antigen is unknown. In germline, CDR1 is LGHNA, CDR2 YNFKEQ. V trimming: 3 bases; J trimming: 5 bases; junction bases outside the gene matches: 4. CDR3 size: 14 residues.

The chain is built from TRBV4-2 and TRBJ1-2, with TRBD1 matching 9 bases. The TCR comes from a human donor who had recovered from COVID-19. The sequenced material came from CD4+ T cells from blood, cultured in vitro. The CDR3: CASSQDRGRYGYTF. The CDR3 bases are TGTGCCAGCAGCCAGGACAGGGGAAGGTATGGCTACACCTTC.